This section outlines one TCR beta chain sequence together with its context. What it recognizes is unknown. Stated time point: patch test 2, 6 weeks after DPC sensitization. Treatment here: therapeutic diphenylcyclopropenone sensitization with weekly scalp DPC. Patients had alopecia, were aged 18 to 70, and were not pregnant. V was pared by 3 bases and J by 5 bases, with 10 bases between. This CDR3 has 13 amino acids. These data belong to a study of human T cells and chemical hapten exposure. Study-level points and caveats: Sensitizing to DPC left TCRs with a frequency above 1 in 1000 unaltered.

The study's library attached unique molecular identifiers to single cDNA molecules. Original data processing: About 97,000 TCRs per sample was the median, with a range of roughly 23,224 to 750,000. TCRdb passed the RACE reads through MiXCR, listing each CDR3 protein once. What appears here as the V and J calls and clone size reflects TCRdb's work, not the paper's. Of 350,000 to 400,000 distinct CDR3 sequences listed, roughly 6% are singletons. This material consisted of whole blood, taken in connection with sensitization to the hapten diphenylcyclopropenone (DPC). V and J are TRBV12-3 or TRBV12-4 and TRBJ1-2, with a weak D call TRBD1 (5 bases). The TCR sequence derives from a woman under 30 with alopecia areata. Some clones in this sample may be carry-over from other donors' samples. The CDR3 region has the DNA TGTGCCAGCAGTTTTCGGGCAGGGTATGGCTACACCTTC. This gives the protein CASSFRAGYGYTF.